This is a list of T cell receptor beta chains from one sample in a study of response to subunit inactivated influenza vaccine. MiXCR, applied by TCRdb to the RT-PCR reads, yields one record per CDR3 protein. The data contain more than 550,000 distinct CDR3 sequences, over 9.5% of them seen just once; the ten biggest clones take up 10% to 13%. The source material was PBMCs from blood, sampled on the day of vaccination. Source of these receptors: a man in his forties or fifties who received an inactivated influenza vaccine. The CDR3 runs from the conserved cysteine through the conserved F or W. A D gene is named only where the DNA matches it firmly. A clone size is listed for some rows: how often the clone was seen (once, few, many), or a class if it is expanded.

v_call	d_call	clone_size	j_call	cdr3_aa	cdr3_nt
TRBV28	-	few	TRBJ2-5	CASGVGQTQYF	TGTGCCAGCGGGGTAGGACAGACCCAGTACTTC
TRBV12-3/TRBV12-4	-	few	TRBJ2-7	CASSPYRTSYEQYF	TGTGCCAGCAGTCCCTACAGGACATCCTACGAGCAGTACTTC
TRBV7-9	TRBD2	-	TRBJ2-1	CASSKSGAERHEQFF	TGTGCCAGCAGCAAAAGCGGGGCCGAAAGGCATGAGCAGTTCTTC
TRBV20-1	-	many	TRBJ2-1	CSARERSVMSGEQFF	TGCAGTGCTAGAGAGCGGAGCGTAATGTCGGGTGAGCAGTTCTTC
TRBV28	-	-	TRBJ2-3	CASSPPTLRDTQYF	TGTGCCAGCAGCCCCCCCACCCTCCGGGATACGCAGTATTTT
TRBV12-3/TRBV12-4	-	-	TRBJ2-1	CASIAGSGYNEQFF	TGTGCCAGCATCGCGGGGTCCGGGTACAATGAGCAGTTCTTC
TRBV10-3	-	many	TRBJ2-5	CAIRGPETQYF	TGTGCCATTCGGGGCCCAGAGACCCAGTACTTC
TRBV29-1	-	few	TRBJ1-2	CSVPWTASNYGYTF	TGCAGCGTCCCTTGGACAGCCTCTAACTATGGCTACACCTTC
TRBV9	-	few	TRBJ1-1	CASGLQVVNTEAFF	TGTGCCAGCGGACTACAGGTAGTGAACACTGAAGCTTTCTTT
TRBV7-3	TRBD2	-	TRBJ2-1	CASSPSGGFYNEQFF	TGTGCCAGCAGCCCTAGCGGAGGATTTTACAATGAGCAGTTCTTC
TRBV20-1	TRBD1	few	TRBJ2-1	CSARDPSGQGAVYNEQFF	TGCAGTGCTAGAGACCCTTCGGGACAGGGGGCGGTCTACAATGAGCAGTTCTTC
TRBV18	-	many	TRBJ1-5	CASSPQGQPQHF	TGTGCCAGCTCACCACAGGGTCAGCCCCAGCATTTT
TRBV19	-	-	TRBJ1-2	CASSAPQGARLYGYTF	TGTGCCAGTAGTGCACCACAGGGAGCTAGACTCTATGGCTACACCTTC
TRBV6-6	-	many	TRBJ2-1	CASRLIPYNEQFF	TGTGCCAGCAGATTAATCCCCTACAATGAGCAGTTCTTC
TRBV3-1	TRBD1	few	TRBJ2-5	CASSRDSLYTQYF	TGTGCCAGCAGTCGGGACAGCTTGTACACCCAGTACTTC
TRBV7-2	TRBD2	-	TRBJ2-1	CASSLVVSGGNEQFF	TGTGCCAGCAGCTTAGTAGTGTCGGGAGGAAATGAGCAGTTCTTC
TRBV12-3/TRBV12-4	-	many	TRBJ1-3	CASSPAHSSGNTIYF	TGTGCCAGCAGTCCCGCCCACTCCTCTGGAAACACCATATATTTT
TRBV2	-	few	TRBJ1-1	CASRGTGGAEAFF	TGTGCCAGCAGAGGCACAGGCGGCGCTGAAGCTTTCTTT
TRBV6-1	-	-	TRBJ2-2	CASLRDSNTGELFF	TGTGCCAGTCTCCGGGACTCCAACACCGGGGAGCTGTTTTTT
TRBV10-3	-	few	TRBJ2-7	CAISDRGAYEQYF	TGTGCCATCAGTGACAGGGGGGCCTACGAGCAGTACTTC
TRBV20-1	-	many	TRBJ2-7	CSAGRTVEQYF	TGCAGTGCGGGGCGCACCGTCGAGCAGTACTTC
TRBV7-9	TRBD1	-	TRBJ2-1	CASSPMTGLDEQFF	TGTGCCAGCAGCCCGATGACAGGGTTGGATGAGCAGTTCTTC
TRBV12-3/TRBV12-4	-	many	TRBJ1-5	CASSLRGGNNQPQHF	TGTGCCAGCAGTTTAAGGGGAGGGAACAATCAGCCCCAGCATTTT
TRBV27	TRBD1	few	TRBJ1-1	CASSWLRTGRFEAFF	TGTGCCAGCAGTTGGCTCCGGACAGGGAGATTCGAAGCTTTCTTT
TRBV5-1	-	-	TRBJ2-7	CASSFSRGDTYEQYF	TGCGCCAGCAGCTTTTCCAGGGGCGATACCTACGAGCAGTACTTC
TRBV2	-	-	TRBJ2-7	CASSVWQGGYEQHF	TGTGCCAGCAGTGTCTGGCAGGGAGGATACGAGCAGCACTTC
TRBV10-3	-	few	TRBJ2-3	CAITSGTDTQYF	TGTGCCATCACCTCGGGCACAGATACGCAGTATTTT
TRBV20-1	TRBD1	few	TRBJ2-4	CSAFWGQGGQGNIQYF	TGCAGTGCTTTTTGGGGACAAGGGGGACAGGGAAACATTCAGTACTTC
TRBV9	TRBD1	-	TRBJ1-6	CASSDQDRPILPLHF	TGTGCCAGCAGCGATCAGGACAGGCCAATCCTGCCCCTCCACTTT
TRBV20-1	-	many	TRBJ2-3	CSARTGTDTQYF	TGCAGTGCCAGGACAGGCACAGATACGCAGTATTTT
TRBV10-3	-	many	TRBJ2-7	CAIMNRERHEEQYF	TGTGCCATCATGAATAGGGAGAGACATGAGGAGCAGTACTTC
TRBV4-3	-	few	TRBJ2-7	CASSQESDWSYEQYF	TGCGCCAGCAGCCAAGAATCGGACTGGTCCTACGAGCAGTACTTC
TRBV6-1	-	many	TRBJ2-4	CASSQTGSGIQYF	TGTGCCAGCAGTCAAACAGGGTCCGGCATTCAGTACTTC
TRBV15	TRBD1	-	TRBJ1-4	CATSLGQDRGNEKLFF	TGTGCCACCAGTCTGGGTCAAGACAGGGGGAATGAAAAACTGTTTTTT
TRBV18	-	few	TRBJ1-3	CASSPPMSSGNTIYF	TGTGCCAGCTCACCACCGATGAGTTCTGGAAACACCATATATTTT
TRBV4-2	-	few	TRBJ1-1	CASSRVAGGDTEAFF	TGTGCCAGCAGCCGCGTCGCCGGAGGAGACACTGAAGCTTTCTTT
TRBV7-8	TRBD1	-	TRBJ2-7	CASTDRSNEQYF	TGTGCCAGCACGGACAGGAGCAACGAGCAGTACTTC
TRBV29-1	TRBD1	many	TRBJ1-5	CSAGDSLNQPQHF	TGCAGCGCCGGGGACAGCCTCAATCAGCCCCAGCATTTT
TRBV15	-	-	TRBJ1-5	CATSRGQVGQPQHF	TGTGCCACCAGCAGAGGACAGGTGGGTCAGCCCCAGCATTTT
TRBV6-1	TRBD2	few	TRBJ2-7	CASSDSGAKSPYEQYF	TGTGCCAGCAGTGATAGCGGGGCAAAGTCCCCCTACGAGCAGTACTTC
TRBV6-5	-	-	TRBJ2-7	CASSYWAEGVNYEQYF	TGTGCCAGCAGTTACTGGGCGGAGGGGGTGAACTACGAGCAGTACTTC
TRBV12-3/TRBV12-4	-	few	TRBJ1-2	CASSFGESFTF	TGTGCCAGCAGTTTCGGAGAGAGCTTCACCTTC
TRBV28	TRBD2	-	TRBJ2-7	CASSLSLAGAEQYF	TGTGCCAGCAGTTTAAGCTTAGCGGGAGCCGAGCAGTACTTC
TRBV11-2	-	-	TRBJ2-5	CASSPRTLDETQYF	TGTGCCAGCAGCCCGCGGACCCTGGACGAGACCCAGTACTTC
TRBV4-1	TRBD2	-	TRBJ2-2	CASSQLGLAGLTGELFF	TGCGCCAGCAGCCAACTGGGACTAGCGGGGCTCACCGGGGAGCTGTTTTTT
TRBV28	-	few	TRBJ2-7	CASSLSQFEQYF	TGTGCCAGCAGTTTATCACAGTTCGAGCAGTACTTC
TRBV12-3/TRBV12-4	-	few	TRBJ2-2	CASSDTDTGELFF	TGTGCCAGCAGTGACACAGATACCGGGGAGCTGTTTTTT
TRBV11-2	TRBD2	few	TRBJ2-3	CASSFSLAGNTDTQYF	TGTGCCAGCAGCTTTTCACTAGCGGGAAACACAGATACGCAGTATTTT
TRBV6-2/TRBV6-3	-	few	TRBJ2-2	CASSRRTSSYGELFF	TGTGCCAGCAGTCGGCGAACCTCTTCCTACGGGGAGCTGTTTTTT
TRBV5-1	-	few	TRBJ2-5	CASSLAQKETQYF	TGCGCCAGCAGCTTGGCACAGAAAGAGACCCAGTACTTC
TRBV11-1	-	-	TRBJ2-7	CASSLVSLLQTSSYEQYF	TGTGCCAGCAGCTTAGTCTCACTCCTCCAGACAAGCTCCTACGAGCAGTACTTC
TRBV4-2	TRBD2	few	TRBJ2-2	CASSPPGLAGDGGELFF	TGTGCCAGCAGCCCTCCGGGACTAGCGGGGGACGGCGGGGAGCTGTTTTTT
TRBV12-3/TRBV12-4	-	many	TRBJ2-3	CASSQTSTDTQYF	TGTGCCAGCAGTCAAACAAGCACAGATACGCAGTATTTT
TRBV16	-	few	TRBJ2-5	CASSQSTALETQYF	TGTGCCAGCAGCCAATCCACAGCGTTAGAGACCCAGTACTTC
TRBV5-1	-	-	TRBJ2-7	CASSSGTTSGEQYF	TGCGCCAGCAGTTCCGGGACAACTTCGGGGGAGCAGTACTTC
TRBV20-1	-	few	TRBJ2-1	CSARDYAGEAYNEQFF	TGCAGTGCTAGAGATTACGCAGGGGAGGCCTACAATGAGCAGTTCTTC
TRBV28	-	few	TRBJ2-4	CASRTGQTFLAKNIQYF	TGTGCCAGCAGAACCGGACAGACCTTCCTTGCCAAAAACATTCAGTACTTC
TRBV3-1	TRBD2	many	TRBJ2-2	CASSTGTTNTGELFF	TGTGCCAGCAGTACCGGGACTACTAACACCGGGGAGCTGTTTTTT
TRBV29-1	-	few	TRBJ2-5	CSVEGREGAIQETQYF	TGCAGCGTTGAAGGCCGGGAGGGGGCGATCCAAGAGACCCAGTACTTC
TRBV4-3	TRBD2	-	TRBJ2-3	CASSQLADDTQYF	TGCGCCAGCAGCCAGCTAGCGGACGATACGCAGTATTTT